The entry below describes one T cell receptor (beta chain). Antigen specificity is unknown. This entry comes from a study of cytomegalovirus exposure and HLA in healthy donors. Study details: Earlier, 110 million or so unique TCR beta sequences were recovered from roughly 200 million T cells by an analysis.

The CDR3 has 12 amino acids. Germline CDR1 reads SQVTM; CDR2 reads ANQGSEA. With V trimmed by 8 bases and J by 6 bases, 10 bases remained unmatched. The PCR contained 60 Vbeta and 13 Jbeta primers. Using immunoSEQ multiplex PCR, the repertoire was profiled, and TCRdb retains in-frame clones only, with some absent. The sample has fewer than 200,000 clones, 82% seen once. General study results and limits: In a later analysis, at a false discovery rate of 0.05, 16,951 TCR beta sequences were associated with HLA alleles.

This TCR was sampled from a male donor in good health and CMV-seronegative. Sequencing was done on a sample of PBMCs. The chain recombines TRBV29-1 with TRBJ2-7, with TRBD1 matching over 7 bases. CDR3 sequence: CSTETGYGEQYF. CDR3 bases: TGCAGCACAGAGACAGGGTATGGCGAGCAGTACTTC.